This section outlines one T cell receptor beta chain sequence together with its context. The sample originates from a study of T cell changes during pregnancy in multiple sclerosis. Clones were read by immunoSEQ multiplex PCR, and TCRdb kept only the in-frame ones, dropping some. The table includes about 36,000 clones, approximately 90% detected once. The ends were cut back, 10 bases at V and 8 bases at J, with 23 bases in the middle. The CDR3 covers 14 residues. The germline gives CDR1 SNHLY, CDR2 FYNNEI. The V call is TRBV2, the J call TRBJ1-2, with D possibly matching TRBD1 (5 bases). This receptor was taken from a female donor with multiple sclerosis, enrolled in a pregnancy study. The input for sequencing was CD4+ T cells from peripheral blood mononuclear cells, taken in the first trimester of pregnancy. This CDR3 reads CATRIGAADGGYTF. The CDR3 coding sequence is TGTGCCACCAGGATAGGGGCTGCGGACGGAGGCTACACCTTC.